The following is a T cell receptor beta chain sequence with its context. The data belong to a study of cytomegalovirus exposure and HLA in healthy donors. Unmatched junction bases numbered 9, after V lost 4 bases and J lost 7 bases. The CDR3 has 14 residues. Germline CDR1 SGHDT, CDR2 YYEEEE. The data were produced by immunoSEQ multiplex PCR, yet TCRdb's version contains in-frame clones alone and is incomplete. The sample yields around 130,000 clones, 89% seen once. Sequencing used PBMCs. The clonotype originates from a man under 40 in good health and CMV-seronegative. The genes are TRBV5-6 and TRBJ1-2; 8 bases map to TRBD1. In DNA, the CDR3 is TGTGCCAGCAGCGCCGGACAGGGAGATACTGGCTACACCTTC. It codes for CASSAGQGDTGYTF.